The table lists the clone carrying this T cell receptor (beta chain) with a count of one. Antigen: not known. The junction shows a germline mismatch at one end, possibly a read error. The data stem from a study of type 1 regulatory T cells. Study overall: T-allo10 is a Tr1-enriched, alloantigen-specific CD4 T cell product made in vitro.

The CDR3 consists of 13 residues. Germline V gene data show CDR1 as SGDLS and CDR2 as YYNGEE. TCRdb passed the reads through MiXCR, listing each CDR3 protein once. The repertoire has about 71,000 distinct CDR3 sequences, less than 25% of them found once; the top ten carry roughly 8.3%. Study-wide results and limits: Compared with non-type 1 regulatory T cells, type 1 regulatory T cells showed a more restricted TCR repertoire.

The J gene is TRBJ1-1, the V gene TRBV9, with D possibly TRBD1 on 5 matching bases. The clonotype comes from a human donor in good health. The source material was cultured type 1 regulatory T (Tr1) cells, either the whole culture or a sorted fraction (not recorded which). Here the CDR3 reads CASSLRDGTEAFF. For the CDR3, the DNA is TGCGCCAGCAGCTTGCGGGACGGCACTGAAGCTTTCTTT.